This T cell receptor (beta chain) is from a study of T cell changes during pregnancy in multiple sclerosis. Libraries were prepared by immunoSEQ multiplex PCR; TCRdb keeps only in-frame clonotypes and omits some of them. The sample includes roughly 100,000 clones, about nine tenths of them seen just once. This receptor was obtained from a female donor with multiple sclerosis, enrolled in a pregnancy study. Sequenced material: peripheral blood, taken in the second trimester of pregnancy.

DNA for the CDR3: TGCGCCAGCAGCTTGGTAGCTGTCCTGAACACCGGGGAGCTGTTTTTT. Translating it yields CASSLVAVLNTGELFF. V gene TRBV5-1 combines with J gene TRBJ2-2; D remains ambiguous. Germline loops: CDR1 SGHRS, CDR2 YFSETQ. Trimming took off 0 bases at V and 1 base at J, with 10 bases between the two ends. There are 16 residues in the CDR3.